This T cell receptor (beta chain) comes out of a study of cytomegalovirus exposure and HLA in healthy donors (TCRdb year 2017). Concerning the study at large: According to an earlier analysis of 587 of the donors, about 179 million T cells yielded roughly 100 million unique TCR beta sequences and more than 250 Gb of sequence data. An early release that covered about 600 HLA-typed donors contained approximately 300 gigabases of sequencing data and tens of millions of unique TCR sequences. Of the roughly 410 genotyped donors, 65% to 90% were placed in the genetic ancestry cluster associated with self-reported Caucasian donors. The study was designed to test whether signatures of past pathogen exposure could be identified by cataloging public T cell receptors. The T cell repertoires of several hundred subjects were profiled by immunosequencing and related to cytomegalovirus serostatus. Besides the first cohort of under 700 subjects, a separate validation cohort made up of 120 different subjects was used. To predict cytomegalovirus infection status, the study combined high-throughput TCR immunosequencing, statistical association of individual TCRs with disease status, and machine learning. In a later analysis, previously published TCR beta repertoires from several hundred donors were re-analyzed and high-resolution HLA genotyping was added so that TCR occurrence patterns could be studied. Rather than drawing on any new phenotypic data, the later analysis identified candidate immune exposures from TCR beta sequences and the way those sequences occurred across donors. An earlier analysis of 500 to 650 of the donors applied high-throughput TCR beta sequencing to assess whether each TCR beta V gene segment acted as functional or pseudogenic. Alongside the repertoire data, information on donor age, sex, ethnicity and CMV serostatus was compiled. A later genetic analysis took genome-wide SNP genotypes for about three fifths of the roughly 670 donors and used that subset as a discovery cohort. Every repertoire in the discovery cohort had been generated on one and the same sequencing platform. HLA typing included class I and class II loci at four-digit resolution. Typing coverage varied by locus: about 620-630 donors for A, B, C, DRB1 and DQB1; more than 500 for DQA1; more than 600 for DPA1; 450 to 480 for DPB1. Because of strong linkage in the cohort, 5 or 6 DR-DQ haplotypes were treated as single units for association and clustering. Among about 400 genotyped donors of the cohort, an average of roughly 230,000 unique TCR beta nucleotide sequences was sequenced per donor, of which about 18% were non-productive. Summary of the overall study and its limitations: In vitro tests confirmed that a few of the cytomegalovirus-associated TCR beta chains recognize cytomegalovirus antigens. A cluster of highly shared sequence variants was judged likely to represent a technical artifact of the sequencing pipeline. In both the original and validation cohorts, the classifier was reported to diagnose cytomegalovirus status with high specificity and sensitivity. Across donors, most TCR sequences were observed very rarely, whereas some public TCRs were present in many individuals. An earlier analysis of 450 to 750 of the donors showed that most TCR beta V segments appeared in productive rearrangements either about 87% or about 30% of the time, which broadly matched IMGT annotations. In a later analysis, most CMV-associated TCR beta chains were found to appear HLA-restricted, with HLA associations seemingly driven largely by CMV exposure. A further reported finding was that TCR beta sequences accurately predicted the HLA-A and HLA-B alleles for most subjects in the first cohort. The study gave a list of under 200 TCR beta chains associated with cytomegalovirus. Because some donors lacked HLA typing at each locus, the association tests relied only on the typed subset. In a later genetic analysis, fewer N-insertions in productive TCRs were reported among donors in an Asian-associated ancestry cluster than the roughly 700-donor mean. Compared with equally common non-associated chains, HLA-associated TCR beta chains in a later analysis were more clonally expanded and had lower generation probabilities. Specific HLA alleles were associated with 15,000 to 20,000 TCR beta sequences at a false discovery rate of 0.05 in a later analysis. Correlated functional status among segregating V segments might be attributable to linkage disequilibrium, but an unknown experimental factor could not be ruled out. In a later analysis, several top co-occurrence clusters were reported to appear linked to parvovirus B19, influenza, CMV and Epstein-Barr virus. Some IMGT-functional V segments, including TRBV6-2 and TRBV6-3, could not be told apart with the 87-base-pair reads, so those segments were excluded. The cohort was sequenced for TCR beta chains only, and without alpha or paired-chain data the features that could be detected were limited. An association between a missense DCLRE1C variant and V-gene and J-gene trimming of TCR beta chains was found in a later genetic analysis and replicated in an independent cohort. Because counts were too low, roughly 17 rarely observed V segments, including chromosome 9 orphons, were left out of the earlier analysis of 587 of the donors. CMV serostatus was the only immune exposure information available for the cohort. Sequencing depth was assumed to be roughly uniform across donors in the presence/absence analyses, though that assumption may not hold. In a later analysis, TCR association rates were found to vary across HLA loci, with the most associated TCRs seen for DRB1 alleles and the fewest for HLA-C alleles. According to the authors, the approach could potentially be generalized to other disease states and immunological phenotypes. When HLA alleles, especially DR and DQ, strongly co-occurred, TCR associations were difficult to assign to individual alleles.

The germline V gene (reference sequence) specifies MNHNY as CDR1 and SVGAGI as CDR2. From the cysteine through the phenylalanine, the CDR3 covers 13 amino acids. The kept DNA is CDR3 alone, 39 bases in frame from the first base. The library relied on the immunoSEQ multiplex PCR assay. For the multiplex PCR, a mixture combining 60 forward primers for TCR Vbeta segments and 13 reverse primers for TCR Jbeta segments was used. The CDR3 region of rearranged TCR beta genes was amplified from genomic DNA by a multiplex PCR assay. The amplified TCR beta libraries were sequenced on the Illumina HiSeq System as 87-base-pair reads. Regarding the original processing steps: A later analysis counted approximately 84 million unique TCR beta chains across the roughly 700 repertoires, and roughly 11 million of these chains were shared by at least two donors. To remove PCR and sequencing errors, raw reads were error-corrected and collapsed into unique sequences using a nearest-neighbor algorithm that merged closely related sequences. Alignment of CDR3 sequences to IMGT reference sequences was used to assign V, D and J gene segments. For a sequence to be retained, a match of at least six nucleotides to both a V gene segment and a J gene segment was required. Rearrangements were classified as productive when the CDR3 lacked stop codons and remained in frame with V and J, and all other rearrangements were classified as non-productive. CDR3 was defined by IMGT convention, running from the second conserved V-encoded cysteine to the conserved J-encoded phenylalanine. The earlier analysis of about 530 of the donors excluded any sequence lacking an unambiguous match to a single V gene segment. In an earlier analysis of approximately 560 of the donors, a V segment was called functional when productive rearrangements were above 56.7%, and segregating when the standard deviation between donors exceeded 5%. To diagnose cytomegalovirus status from the catalog of TCR beta chain sequences, a statistical classification framework was built. V and J gene assignment, in a later analysis, came from comparing TCR nucleotide sequences with IMGT/GENE-DB human TR gene sequences. A later analysis assigned CDR3 sequences and most-parsimonious VDJ recombination scenarios with the TCRdist pipeline. A later analysis defined each TCR beta chain by its CDR3 amino acid sequence plus V-gene family, and excluded reads lacking a unique V-gene family. A later analysis removed 600 or so highly shared, low-generation-probability nucleotide sequences to deal with suspected cross-contamination and a sequencing artifact. For each public chain, a later analysis derived a clonal expansion index from normalized ranks of inferred template counts within each repertoire. Generation probabilities in a later analysis came from a VDJ recombination model fitted to out-of-frame rearrangements, and those results were checked against IGoR. Hypergeometric tests were used in a later analysis to score TCR-TCR, TCR-HLA and TCR-CMV co-occurrence, with a repertoire-size bias correction applied to the TCR pairs. False discovery rates were estimated in a later analysis by permuting HLA or CMV assignments 20 times. A later analysis grouped co-occurring TCRs with DBSCAN, adding TCRdist sequence similarity when clustering within HLA-allele-positive subsets. Co-occurrence clustering excluded repertoires with fewer than 30,000 or more than 120,000 public chains, plus five with anomalous nucleotide sharing. This immuneACCESS table, as held by TCRdb, lists in-frame sequences with V and J called but not all clones. Of the missing ones, under half trace to an unresolved V gene in checked studies; the others have no known cause. V, J and clone size derive from that table, while D and trimming were established from the DNA sequence. This sample lists roughly 150,000 clones; over 80% were detected once. The top ten clonotypes cover roughly 1.2% of the sample.

The cohort was made up of several hundred healthy bone marrow donors. Cohort members were all nominally healthy when sampled, although unrecorded immune exposures were likely present. The donor was CMV seronegative and belonged to the group of over 300 seronegative cohort members. Each donor provided a peripheral blood sample, and peripheral blood mononuclear cells were used for TCR beta sequencing. Genomic DNA extraction from the blood cell samples was performed with the Qiagen DNeasy Blood Extraction Kit. As for this clone: This receptor's antigen is unknown. Relative to the germline gene, one junction end is altered; a read error may explain this.

The sequenced sample was PBMCs. The sequence was obtained from a boy aged 2-9 years in good health and CMV-seronegative. The rearranged segments are TRBV6-6 and TRBJ1-4, with TRBD1 matching 11 junction bases. The nucleotides read TGTGTCAGCAGGGACAGGGGGAATGAAAAACTGTTTTTT. The encoded protein is CVSRDRGNEKLFF.